A single sample is the source of the 9 T cell receptor beta chains below, sequenced in a study of blood T cell repertoires in COVID-19. Here immunoSEQ multiplex PCR was the method, and the copy in TCRdb shows in-frame clones only, minus some. The table records under 170,000 clones, 87% of them present only once. Sequencing input: peripheral blood. Every receptor here comes from a woman aged 55-70 years with active or convalescent COVID-19.

The J gene is TRBJ1-6, the V gene TRBV11-2; a possible D gene is TRBD1 (5 bases). Germline CDR1 and CDR2: SGHAT and FQNNGV. The CDR3 spans 15 residues. V was clipped by 0 bases and J by 10 bases, with 13 bases between them. CDR3 DNA: TGTGCCAGCAGCTTAGATCAGGGCCTCGGCTCACCCCTCCACTTT. Protein product: CASSLDQGLGSPLHF.

The J gene is TRBJ2-7, the V gene TRBV6-2 or TRBV6-3, with 8 bases lining up with TRBD1. The germline V gene has CDR1 MNHEY and CDR2 SVGEGT. V was pared by 2 bases and J by 3 bases, with 0 bases of the junction left unmatched. The CDR3 consists of 13 residues. This CDR3 reads CASSYTGGYEQYF. As DNA, the CDR3 is TGTGCCAGCAGTTACACAGGGGGCTACGAGCAGTACTTC.

The V call is TRBV3-1 (or the pseudogene TRBV3-2), the J call TRBJ2-2, with 8 bases lining up with TRBD2. Per the germline V gene, CDR1 is LGHDT and CDR2 is YNNKEL (reference sequence). J was trimmed by 7 bases and V by 1 base; bases with no gene match: 8. This CDR3 comprises 16 residues. The CDR3 sequence is CASSQAYGGAVGELFF. CDR3 DNA: TGTGCCAGCAGCCAAGCCTACGGGGGGGCCGTCGGGGAGCTGTTTTTT.

The V and J genes are TRBV4-3 and TRBJ2-7; perhaps TRBD1 as D (5 bases). Germline CDR1 and CDR2: LGHNA and YSLEER. This CDR3 comprises 17 residues. The V gene lost 0 bases and the J gene lost 3 bases, with 18 bases spanning the gap. The CDR3 nucleotides read TGCGCCAGCAGCCAAGAGCTTCAGGGAATTAGTTTCTACGAGCAGTACTTC. It specifies CASSQELQGISFYEQYF.

The chain couples TRBV19 to TRBJ1-1, with 7 bases matching TRBD1. Germline trimming cut 8 bases from V and 0 bases from J; bases unmatched to any gene: 6. Germline CDR1 is LNHDA and CDR2 is SQIVND (reference sequence). CDR3 length equals 14 residues. The CDR3 protein is CASRLQGMNTEAFF. The CDR3 nucleotides read TGTGCCAGTCGATTACAGGGGATGAACACTGAAGCTTTCTTT. Filled out from reference TRBV19 and TRBJ1-1, the complete variable domain reads DGGITQSPKYLFRKEGQNVTLSCEQNLNHDAMYWYRQDPGQGLRLIYYSQIVNDFQKGDIAEGYSVSREKKESFPLTVTSAQKNPTAFYLCASRLQGMNTEAFFGQGTRLTVV.

The genes are TRBV5-4 and TRBJ1-6; the match to TRBD1 covers 7 bases. CDR1 SGHNT and CDR2 YYREEE come from the germline V gene (reference sequence). Unmatched junction bases numbered 5, after V lost 3 bases and J lost 8 bases. The length of the CDR3 is 14 residues. The CDR3 loop reads CASSSGQRHSPLHF. For the CDR3, the DNA is TGTGCCAGCAGCTCGGGACAGCGTCATTCACCCCTCCACTTT. Using reference TRBV5-4 and TRBJ1-6 for the parts outside the CDR3, the full variable domain is ETGVTQSPTHLIKTRGQQVTLRCSSQSGHNTVSWYQQALGQGPQFIFQYYREEENGRGNFPPRFSGLQFPNYSSELNVNALELDDSALYLCASSSGQRHSPLHFGNGTRLTVT.

The chain recombines TRBV18 with TRBJ2-7; 11 bases line up with TRBD1. The CDR3 loop spans 16 amino acids. Germline V gene sequence: CDR1 KGHSH, CDR2 LQKENI. V shed 2 bases, J shed 4 bases, and the junction held 7 bases outside the gene matches. The CDR3 DNA sequence: TGTGCCAGCTCACCAAGTGAAGGGACAGGGGGTTACGAGCAGTACTTC. Amino acids: CASSPSEGTGGYEQYF.

This clone was counted once. The chain uses TRBV6-5 and TRBJ1-2; the match to TRBD1 covers 7 bases. The V gene end was trimmed by 2 bases and the J gene end by 2 bases; junction bases not matched to a gene: 5. The CDR3 has 15 residues. Per germline, CDR1 MNHEY and CDR2 SVGAGI. The DNA for the CDR3 is TGTGCCAGCAGTTACCGGGACAGCCCGAACTATGGCTACACCTTC. Protein sequence: CASSYRDSPNYGYTF.

The V gene is TRBV29-1, the J gene TRBJ1-2; D is ambiguous. V lost 0 bases, J lost 6 bases, and 11 bases lay in between. Germline assignment: CDR1 SQVTM and CDR2 ANQGSEA. This CDR3 contains 13 residues. CDR3 in amino acids: CSVEDSPADGYTF. In DNA form, the CDR3 reads TGCAGCGTTGAAGATTCACCGGCGGATGGCTACACCTTC.